This T cell receptor (beta chain) was sequenced during a study of shared clonotypes between healthy human individuals. This table comes from immunoSEQ multiplex PCR, and its TCRdb copy is limited to in-frame clones, with some not included. The sample has roughly 2,000,000 clones, around 93% seen once. Terminally differentiated effector memory CD45RA+ cells were excluded by CCR7 positive selection of CD45RO-negative cells. Germline V gene lookup returns CDR1 GTSNPN and CDR2 SVGIG (reference sequence). Trimming removed 0 bases at V and 2 bases at J, with 11 bases between. The CDR3 contains 14 residues.

The sample consisted of naive CD8+ T cells from PBMCs. This receptor was obtained from a man between 18 and 29 years old in good health. Some clones in this sample may be carry-over from other donors' samples. The rearrangement joins TRBV30 to TRBJ2-7; D gene unclear. CDR3 sequence reads: CAWSVRYRTYEQYF. In DNA form, the CDR3 reads TGTGCCTGGAGTGTAAGGTACAGAACCTACGAGCAGTACTTC.